A single sample is the source of the 20 T cell receptor beta chains below, sequenced in a study of blood T cell repertoires in COVID-19. Using immunoSEQ multiplex PCR, the repertoire was profiled, and TCRdb retains in-frame clones only, with some absent. The sample lists 150,000 to 200,000 clones, more than 75% occurring once. Material: peripheral blood. Receptors were obtained from a woman aged 40 to 55 with COVID-19, enrolled during active disease.

This chain links TRBV7-3 with TRBJ1-3; D is perhaps TRBD1 (5 bases). Germline lookup yields CDR1 SGHTA and CDR2 FQGTGA. The CDR3 length is 15 residues. The V and J ends lost 3 bases and 4 bases respectively, with 13 bases between them. CDR3 residues: CASSLNAGVGNTIYF. DNA of the CDR3: TGTGCCAGCAGCTTGAACGCGGGGGTCGGAAACACCATATATTTT.

Comments on this clone: One base away lies a much larger clone, so this may be a sequencing read error. V gene TRBV5-1 combines with J gene TRBJ1-1; TRBD1 aligns across 8 bases. The CDR3 is 15 residues long. Germline lookup yields CDR1 SGHRS and CDR2 YFSETQ. CDR3 nucleotide sequence: TGCGCCCGCAGCGGCCAGGGGGCGGGGGACACTGAAGCTTTCTTT. Translating gives CARSGQGAGDTEAFF.

The J gene is TRBJ2-3, the V gene TRBV5-8; D remains unclear. Germline V gene sequence: CDR1 SGHTS, CDR2 YDEGEE. This CDR3 contains 15 residues. V was trimmed by 0 bases and J by 3 bases, leaving 11 bases between them. The CDR3 DNA follows: TGTGCCAGCAGCTTGGGGCAGGCAGGTACAGATACGCAGTATTTT. This sequence encodes CASSLGQAGTDTQYF. Supplemented by reference TRBV5-8 and TRBJ2-3, the full variable domain reads EAGVTQSPTHLIKTRGQQATLRCSPISGHTSVYWYQQALGLGLQFLLWYDEGEERNRGNFPPRFSGRQFPNYSSELNVNALELEDSALYLCASSLGQAGTDTQYFGPGTRLTVL.

The chain has TRBV5-1 and TRBJ1-4, with 7 nucleotides matching TRBD1. Trimming cost V 4 bases and J 5 bases; bases outside gene matches: 5. Germline V gives CDR1 SGHRS, CDR2 YFSETQ. The CDR3 loop spans 14 amino acids. In nucleotides, the CDR3 is TGCGCCAGCAGCCCAGGGGGGAGGAATGAAAAACTGTTTTTT. Translation: CASSPGGRNEKLFF.

This sequence joins TRBV7-2 and TRBJ1-2; D gene unclear. The germline V gene encodes CDR1 SGHTA and CDR2 FQGNSA. Trimming removed 1 base at V and 8 bases at J, with 14 bases between. This CDR3 is 14 amino acids long. In DNA, the CDR3 is TGTGCCAGCAGCTTAGAAGTCGAATCACAGGGCTACACCTTC. Protein product: CASSLEVESQGYTF.

This chain joins TRBV12-3 or TRBV12-4 and TRBJ1-1; D uncertain. V gave up 7 bases and J gave up 0 bases, with 9 bases separating them. The CDR3 consists of 13 residues. The CDR3 DNA reads as TGTGCCAGCATCAGATCCATGAACACTGAAGCTTTCTTT. This gives the protein CASIRSMNTEAFF.

The chain joins TRBV19 to TRBJ2-7, with D hard to call. CDR3 length equals 16 residues. CDR1 is LNHDA, CDR2 SQIVND, per germline (reference sequence). Between the trimmed V and J ends, which lost 1 base and 0 bases, there was a span of 13 bases. The CDR3 bases are TGTGCCAGTAGTATAGGAAGCAATCTAATCTCCTACGAGCAGTACTTC. Encoded protein: CASSIGSNLISYEQYF.

Of note for this clone: Within the sample, other DNA sequences also encode this same CDR3. The V and J genes are TRBV20-1 and TRBJ2-7; no reliable D call. CDR3 length: 11 amino acids. V shed 3 bases and J shed 5 bases, with 8 bases lying between them. The germline gives CDR1 DFQATT, CDR2 SNEGSKA (reference sequence). The CDR3 reads CSARSGHEQYF. The DNA for the CDR3 is TGCAGTGCTAGGTCAGGCCACGAGCAGTACTTC.

This clone occurred a few times. The gene calls are TRBV30 and TRBJ1-5; D not resolved. Germline V gives CDR1 GTSNPN, CDR2 SVGIG (reference sequence). This CDR3 region has 17 residues. V lost 5 bases, J lost 8 bases, and 28 bases lay in between. CDR3 DNA sequence: TGTGCCTGGCCCATCCCAGTGGGAAAGATTGGGCGGGAGCCCCAGCATTTT. Protein: CAWPIPVGKIGREPQHF.

This chain connects TRBV18 to TRBJ2-2, with 9 positions matching TRBD2. V lost 7 bases and J lost 2; bases outside the gene matches: 14. This CDR3 contains 18 residues. CDR1 is KGHSH, CDR2 LQKENI, per germline. The CDR3 DNA sequence: TGTGCCAGCTATCGTTTTCAGCTAGCGGGATCTAACACCGGGGAGCTGTTTTTT. Translated, it gives CASYRFQLAGSNTGELFF.

The chain links TRBV29-1 to TRBJ2-1; 11 bases line up with TRBD1. The CDR3 sequence is 13 residues long. CDR1 and CDR2 from the germline V gene are SQVTM and ANQGSEA. The V and J ends lost 5 bases and 9 bases, in that order; junction bases with no gene match: 6. CDR3: CSVRDRGGSEQFF. CDR3 nucleotides: TGCAGCGTTCGGGACAGGGGGGGAAGTGAGCAGTTCTTC.

The V and J genes are TRBV27 and TRBJ2-5, with 7 bases matching TRBD2. The CDR3 is made up of 14 amino acids. Per germline, CDR1 MNHEY and CDR2 SMNVEV (reference sequence). The V segment lost 3 bases and the J segment 5 bases; nucleotides outside the gene matches: 6. The CDR3 coding sequence is TGTGCCAGCAGTTTGTCAGCGGGACTTGAGACCCAGTACTTC. Residues: CASSLSAGLETQYF.

This sequence joins TRBV13 and TRBJ2-5; 10 bases match TRBD2. V lost 4 bases, J lost 5 bases, and 13 bases stayed unmatched. This CDR3 spans 17 amino acids. Germline CDR1 is PRHDT and CDR2 is FYEKMQ (reference sequence). The CDR3 nucleotides are TGTGCCAGCAGCTCAAAGCGGGAGGGCCTTGGGGCGGAGACCCAGTACTTC. Encoded protein: CASSSKREGLGAETQYF.

The chain has TRBV6-5 and TRBJ1-1; TRBD1 is a possible D gene (6 bases). Germline V gives CDR1 MNHEY, CDR2 SVGAGI. V was shortened by 4 bases and J by 3 bases, with 15 bases between the two germline ends. The CDR3 is 15 amino acids. The CDR3 sequence is CASSFLRGVDTEAFF. For the CDR3, the DNA is TGTGCCAGCAGTTTCCTCAGGGGAGTCGACACTGAAGCTTTCTTT.

This clone came up a few times. The chain employs TRBV2 and TRBJ1-6, with D maybe TRBD1 (5 bases). V gave up 7 bases and J gave up 13 bases, with 29 bases separating them. Germline-derived CDR1 and CDR2 are SNHLY and FYNNEI. The CDR3 totals 17 residues. In DNA, the CDR3 is TGTGCCAGCACCGAAGGTAAACAGGCCCCCGGTGTCGAGCCCCTCCACTTT. Residues: CASTEGKQAPGVEPLHF. Complete variable domain (other parts from reference TRBV2 and TRBJ1-6): EPEVTQTPSHQVTQMGQEVILRCVPISNHLYFYWYRQILGQKVEFLVSFYNNEISEKSEIFDDQFSVERPDGSNFTLKIRSTKLEDSAMYFCASTEGKQAPGVEPLHFGNGTRLTVT.

The chain has TRBV6-5 and TRBJ1-3; 9 bases line up with TRBD1. Unmatched junction bases numbered 3, after V lost 2 bases and J lost 7 bases. The CDR3 runs 14 residues. Germline CDR1 MNHEY, CDR2 SVGAGI. CDR3 in amino acids: CASSYLGTGNTIYF. The CDR3 region has the DNA TGTGCCAGCAGTTACCTCGGGACAGGGAACACCATATATTTT.

V usage is TRBV19 and J usage is TRBJ1-2; the match to TRBD1 covers 10 bases. Germline V gene sequence: CDR1 LNHDA, CDR2 SQIVND (reference sequence). The CDR3 loop spans 17 amino acids. With V trimmed by 1 base and J by 3 bases, 8 bases remained unmatched. Here the CDR3 reads CASSIATGGRLDYGYTF. CDR3 DNA: TGTGCCAGTAGTATAGCGACAGGGGGCCGGTTGGACTATGGCTACACCTTC.

V and J are TRBV3-1 (or the pseudogene TRBV3-2) and TRBJ2-3; 8 nucleotides line up with TRBD2. Trimming removed 6 bases from V and 4 bases from J; junction bases left unmatched: 9. CDR1 LGHDT and CDR2 YNNKEL come from the germline V gene (reference sequence). The CDR3 extends over 15 amino acids. DNA for the CDR3: TGTGCCAGCAGTCCGGGGGGGCCCCTGGCAGATACGCAGTATTTT. Protein: CASSPGGPLADTQYF.

This rearrangement joins TRBV9 to TRBJ1-6; the D gene is possibly TRBD1 (6 bases). V shed 4 bases and J shed 3 bases, with 17 bases lying between them. CDR1 and CDR2 (germline): SGDLS, YYNGEE. The CDR3 length is 17 residues. The CDR3 DNA is TGTGCCAGCAGCCCTAGCCAGGGGAGGGACTATAATTCACCCCTCCACTTT. It translates to CASSPSQGRDYNSPLHF.

The gene calls are TRBV15 and TRBJ2-2; D uncertain. The V end was cut by 0 bases, the J end by 1 base, with 9 bases between. This CDR3 contains 16 residues. Germline CDR1 and CDR2: LNHNV and YYDKDF (reference sequence). The CDR3 protein is CATSREKAGNTGELFF. The CDR3 DNA is TGTGCCACCAGCAGAGAAAAGGCAGGGAACACCGGGGAGCTGTTTTTT.